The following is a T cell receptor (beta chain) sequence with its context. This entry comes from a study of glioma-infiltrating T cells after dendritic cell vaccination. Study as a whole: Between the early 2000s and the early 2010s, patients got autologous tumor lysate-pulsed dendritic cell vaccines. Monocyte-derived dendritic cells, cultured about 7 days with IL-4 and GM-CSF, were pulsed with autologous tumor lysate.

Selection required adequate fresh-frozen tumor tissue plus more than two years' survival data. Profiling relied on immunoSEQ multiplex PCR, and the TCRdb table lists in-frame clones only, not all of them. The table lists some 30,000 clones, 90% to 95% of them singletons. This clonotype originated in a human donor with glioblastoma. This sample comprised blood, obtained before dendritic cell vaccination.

CDR3 bases: TGTGCCAGCAGCTTAGTTAGGGACAGGGGGCAGCCCCAGCATTTT. This encodes CASSLVRDRGQPQHF. The chain recombines TRBV7-8 with TRBJ1-5; 11 nucleotides line up with TRBD1. The germline CDR1 and CDR2 sequences are SGHVS and FQNEAQ. With 1 base clipped from V and 7 bases from J, the junction kept 3 bases outside the gene matches. The CDR3 spans 15 residues. The whole variable domain, filled in from reference TRBV7-8 and TRBJ1-5, reads GAGVSQSPRYKVAKRGQDVALRCDPISGHVSLFWYQQALGQGPEFLTYFQNEAQLDKSGLPSDRFFAERPEGSVSTLKIQRTQQEDSAVYLCASSLVRDRGQPQHFGDGTRLSIL.